This TCR beta chain was sequenced during a study of cytomegalovirus exposure and HLA in healthy donors. Findings and limits, study-wide: A highly shared variant cluster was judged a likely technical artifact. Common viral pathogens (according to a later analysis) appeared linked to several of the most significant clusters. In vitro, three CMV-associated chains proved specific for CMV antigens.

J gave up 5 bases and V 2 bases, and 1 base lay outside the gene matches. The CDR3 runs to 14 residues. The germline gives CDR1 MDHEN, CDR2 SYDVKM. Note on this clone: The antigen is undetermined.

The PCR employed 60 Vbeta primers together with 13 Jbeta primers. Profiling relied on immunoSEQ multiplex PCR, and the TCRdb table lists in-frame clones only, not all of them. The sample holds some 250,000 clones, around 80% seen once. The chain links TRBV28 to TRBJ2-3; 10 positions agree with TRBD2. Sequenced material: PBMCs. The clonotype originates from a woman aged 60-75 years in good health and CMV-seropositive. This CDR3 is CASSLSGGGDTQYF. The CDR3 DNA reads as TGTGCCAGCAGTTTAAGCGGGGGGGGAGATACGCAGTATTTT.